The 17 T cell receptor beta chains below were found in one sample sequenced in a study of cytomegalovirus exposure and HLA in healthy donors. Both 60 Vbeta primers and 13 Jbeta primers went into the PCR. Sequencing used immunoSEQ multiplex PCR; TCRdb keeps in-frame clones, though not all of them. The sample records approximately 200,000 clones, around 82% being singletons. Sequencing used PBMCs. The receptors were sampled from a boy younger than 18 in good health and CMV-seronegative.

The chain recombines TRBV11-2 with TRBJ1-2; a possible D gene is TRBD1 (5 bases). CDR1 SGHAT and CDR2 FQNNGV come from the germline V gene. Trimming left V 8 bases short and J 8 bases short, with 18 bases between. CDR3 length: 13 residues. The CDR3 DNA is TGTGCCAGCCGCCCTGAGGACAAGGTGGGCTACACCTTC. Translating gives CASRPEDKVGYTF.

V usage is TRBV2 and J usage is TRBJ1-1; maybe TRBD1 (6 bases). Trimming pared 0 bases from V and 0 bases from J, leaving 8 bases between. Per the germline V gene, CDR1 is SNHLY and CDR2 is FYNNEI. The CDR3 has 15 amino acids. The CDR3 region has the DNA TGTGCCAGCAGTGAAGCGGGGGCTCTGAACACTGAAGCTTTCTTT. Translated, it gives CASSEAGALNTEAFF.

V gene TRBV6-5 combines with J gene TRBJ1-1; tentative D call: TRBD1 (5 bases). V lost 3 bases, J lost 4 bases, and 18 bases lay in between. CDR3 size: 16 residues. Germline CDR1 is MNHEY and CDR2 is SVGAGI. The CDR3 DNA reads as TGTGCCAGCAGTTATATCCGGGGGTCGCTGGTCACTGAAGCTTTCTTT. Translation gives CASSYIRGSLVTEAFF.

V and J are TRBV5-6 and TRBJ2-2; TRBD1 matches 9 bases. The CDR3 length is 17 residues. The junction had 13 bases not matched to a gene; V was cut back by 4 bases and J by 6 bases. In germline, CDR1 is SGHDT, CDR2 YYEEEE. CDR3 in DNA: TGTGCCAGCAGCAACCTCCCGGGGACAGGGTTGTCCGGGGAGCTGTTTTTT. Amino acids: CASSNLPGTGLSGELFF.

This sequence joins TRBV27 and TRBJ2-6, with D possibly TRBD2 on 5 matching bases. Trimming left V 3 bases short and J 3 bases short, with 9 bases between. The germline gives CDR1 MNHEY, CDR2 SMNVEV (reference sequence). The CDR3 length is 15 residues. The DNA of the CDR3 is TGTGCCAGCAGTTTTTCGGGGTTTGGGGCCAACGTCCTGACTTTC. Translation gives CASSFSGFGANVLTF.

This sequence joins TRBV19 and TRBJ1-5; a possible D gene is TRBD1 (5 bases). V was shortened by 4 bases and J by 5 bases, with 12 bases between the two germline ends. The length of the CDR3 is 14 residues. Germline V gene lookup returns CDR1 LNHDA and CDR2 SQIVND (reference sequence). The CDR3 is CASSTGEGHQPQHF. The CDR3 DNA reads as TGTGCCAGTAGTACTGGGGAGGGACATCAGCCCCAGCATTTT.

CDR3 sequence: CASSPAGRENTEAFF. DNA for the CDR3: TGTGCCAGCAGCCCCGCGGGGAGGGAGAACACTGAAGCTTTCTTT. The chain is built from TRBV27 and TRBJ1-1, with D uncertain. Germline V gene sequence: CDR1 MNHEY, CDR2 SMNVEV (reference sequence). V lost 6 bases and J 1 base, leaving 15 bases between the germline ends. The CDR3 has 15 residues.

The V call is TRBV14, the J call TRBJ2-5, with a weak D call TRBD1 (6 bases). The V and J ends lost 2 bases and 3 bases respectively, with 13 bases between them. CDR1 is SGHDN and CDR2 is FVKESK in the germline V gene. The length of the CDR3 is 15 residues. The CDR3 is CASSQLTGYEETQYF. CDR3 in DNA: TGTGCCAGCAGCCAATTAACAGGGTATGAAGAGACCCAGTACTTC.

The J gene is TRBJ2-1, the V gene TRBV7-6, with TRBD1 matching 8 bases. The V gene end was trimmed by 4 bases and the J gene end by 7 bases; junction bases not matched to a gene: 12. The CDR3 covers 16 residues. Germline loops: CDR1 SGHVS, CDR2 FNYEAQ. In nucleotides, the CDR3 is TGTGCCAGCAGCTCGACCATTGACAGGGGTGGGAATGAGCAGTTCTTC. Amino acid sequence: CASSSTIDRGGNEQFF.

The chain employs TRBV30 and TRBJ2-3; D perhaps matches TRBD2 (6 bases). Deletions cut 0 bases from V and 3 bases from J, with 13 bases between. The CDR3 length is 15 residues. In germline, CDR1 is GTSNPN, CDR2 SVGIG (reference sequence). The chain's CDR3 is CAWSVPLGGTDTQYF. The CDR3 coding sequence is TGTGCCTGGAGTGTACCGTTGGGGGGAACAGATACGCAGTATTTT.

The chain links TRBV7-9 to TRBJ1-1, with D possibly being TRBD1 (5 bases). Trimming shortened V by 10 bases and J by 5 bases, and 14 bases separated the two germline ends. The CDR3 is made up of 12 amino acids. Germline CDR1 SEHNR, CDR2 FQNEAQ (reference sequence). The CDR3 reads CATRGGETEAFF. CDR3 DNA sequence: TGTGCCACCCGCGGGGGTGAGACTGAAGCTTTCTTT.

This clone has a single count. V gene TRBV2 combines with J gene TRBJ2-7; TRBD1 matches at 7 bases. CDR1 is SNHLY and CDR2 is FYNNEI in the germline V gene. This CDR3 region has 14 residues. After removal of 4 bases from V and 4 bases from J, the junction contained 7 bases not matched to a gene. The CDR3 region is CASSVPGQRYEQYF. Here the CDR3 DNA reads TGTGCCAGCAGTGTACCGGGACAGAGGTACGAGCAGTACTTC.

CDR3 nucleotides: TGCGCCAGCAGCTGGGCGCTTCTGGCGAACACCGGGGAGCTGTTTTTT. Translated, it gives CASSWALLANTGELFF. This chain joins TRBV5-1 and TRBJ2-2; D remains ambiguous. From germline, CDR1 is SGHRS and CDR2 YFSETQ. The CDR3 is 16 residues long. Deletions cut 3 bases from V and 0 bases from J, with 12 bases between.

This chain joins TRBV6-5 and TRBJ1-2, with D perhaps matching TRBD1 (5 bases). The CDR3 is 14 amino acids. The V end was cut by 2 bases, the J end by 8 bases, with 15 bases between. CDR1 and CDR2 (germline): MNHEY, SVGAGI. CDR3 in amino acids: CASSYDQGTGGYTF. For the CDR3, the DNA is TGTGCCAGCAGTTACGACCAGGGTACGGGCGGCTACACCTTC.

The CDR3 nucleotides are TGTGCCGCCGCGACAGTAAATTCACCCCTCCACTTT. The encoded protein is CAAATVNSPLHF. The gene calls are TRBV10-3 and TRBJ1-6, with D possibly matching TRBD1 (5 bases). This CDR3 is 12 amino acids long. Germline CDR1 reads ENHRY; CDR2 reads SYGVKD. Trimming shortened V by 11 bases and J by 7 bases, and 12 bases separated the two germline ends.

V usage is TRBV27 and J usage is TRBJ1-4; D gene uncertain. The CDR3 sequence is 13 residues long. The V and J ends lost 2 bases and 8 bases respectively, with 9 bases between them. In germline, CDR1 is MNHEY, CDR2 SMNVEV (reference sequence). This CDR3 is CASSLRRLEKLFF. In DNA form, the CDR3 reads TGTGCCAGCAGTTTACGGCGGTTGGAAAAACTGTTTTTT.

The V gene is TRBV5-5, the J gene TRBJ1-4; 9 bases are a match to TRBD1. This CDR3 comprises 16 residues. CDR1 is SGHKS and CDR2 is YYEKEE in the germline V gene (reference sequence). Trimming cost V 0 bases and J 3 bases; bases outside gene matches: 3. CDR3 sequence (DNA): TGTGCCAGCAGCTTGGAGACAGGGGGTTCTAATGAAAAACTGTTTTTT. Translating gives CASSLETGGSNEKLFF.